These T cell receptor beta chains were read from a single sample in a study of T cell changes during pregnancy in multiple sclerosis. Assay used: immunoSEQ multiplex PCR; TCRdb lists only in-frame clones, some missing. The profile shows about 80,000 clones, roughly 92% of them singletons. This sample comprised CD4+ T cells from peripheral blood mononuclear cells, obtained before pregnancy. These receptor sequences come from a female donor with multiple sclerosis, enrolled in a pregnancy study. Both conserved end residues are part of each CDR3. A D gene is named only where the DNA matches it firmly. Clone size appears in some rows only: once, few, many, or a class for an expanded clone.

v_gene: TRBV19
j_gene: TRBJ2-3
d_gene: .
abundance: .
CDR3nt: TGTGCCACTACCCAGGGGCGCGACACAGATACGCAGTATTTT
CDR3aa: CATTQGRDTDTQYF

v_gene: TRBV19
j_gene: TRBJ1-2
d_gene: .
abundance: .
CDR3nt: TGTGCCAGTAGTCCCCTGACAGGACCCGGCTACACCTTC
CDR3aa: CASSPLTGPGYTF

v_gene: TRBV12-5
j_gene: TRBJ2-3
d_gene: TRBD2
abundance: .
CDR3nt: TGTGCTAGTGGTTTGTCCCTCCGGACTAGCGGGGGCACAGATACGCAGTATTTT
CDR3aa: CASGLSLRTSGGTDTQYF

v_gene: TRBV19
j_gene: TRBJ2-5
d_gene: TRBD1
abundance: .
CDR3nt: TGTGCCAGTAGTATAGCCAGGACAGGGAAAGAGACCCAGTACTTC
CDR3aa: CASSIARTGKETQYF

v_gene: TRBV6-5
j_gene: TRBJ2-1
d_gene: TRBD2
abundance: once
CDR3nt: TGTGCCAGCAAAAATGGGCTAGCGGTCTTCAATGAGCAGTTCTTC
CDR3aa: CASKNGLAVFNEQFF

v_gene: TRBV9
j_gene: TRBJ2-7
d_gene: .
abundance: .
CDR3nt: TGTGCCAGCAGCGAGACTAGTCATTCGTACGAGCAGTACTTC
CDR3aa: CASSETSHSYEQYF

v_gene: TRBV11-3
j_gene: TRBJ2-7
d_gene: .
abundance: .
CDR3nt: TGTGCCAGCAGCTTAGGGCCAGGGGCGGACGAGCAGTACTTC
CDR3aa: CASSLGPGADEQYF

v_gene: TRBV18
j_gene: TRBJ1-3
d_gene: TRBD1
abundance: .
CDR3nt: TGTGCCAGCTCACCCAACAGGGGAGGCGGAAACACCATATATTTT
CDR3aa: CASSPNRGGGNTIYF

v_gene: TRBV9
j_gene: TRBJ2-1
d_gene: TRBD2
abundance: .
CDR3nt: TGTGCCAGCAGCACCGCCGGGACTAGCGGGGATGAGCAGTTCTTC
CDR3aa: CASSTAGTSGDEQFF

v_gene: TRBV7-2
j_gene: TRBJ2-3
d_gene: .
abundance: .
CDR3nt: TGTGCCAGCAGCTTTGGCGGGGAGCGCACAGATACGCAGTATTTT
CDR3aa: CASSFGGERTDTQYF

v_gene: TRBV30
j_gene: TRBJ1-3
d_gene: .
abundance: .
CDR3nt: TGTGCCTGGAGTGTGACCGGGAGCTCTGGAAACACCATATATTTT
CDR3aa: CAWSVTGSSGNTIYF

v_gene: TRBV15
j_gene: TRBJ2-2
d_gene: .
abundance: .
CDR3nt: TGTGCCACCAGCAGAGATCATCTTTTTCCAGAACTCAGGGGCACCGGGGAGCTGTTTTTT
CDR3aa: CATSRDHLFPELRGTGELFF

v_gene: TRBV19
j_gene: TRBJ1-5
d_gene: TRBD1
abundance: .
CDR3nt: TGTGCCAGTAGTTTCGGGACAGGGGTGGGAAGCAATCAGCCCCAGCATTTT
CDR3aa: CASSFGTGVGSNQPQHF

v_gene: TRBV7-6
j_gene: TRBJ2-5
d_gene: .
abundance: .
CDR3nt: TGTGCCAGCAGCTTAGCGGTGGGGGGTCCTCAAGAGACCCAGTACTTC
CDR3aa: CASSLAVGGPQETQYF

v_gene: TRBV7-9
j_gene: TRBJ2-1
d_gene: TRBD2
abundance: .
CDR3nt: TGTGCCAGCAGCTTGGGGGCGGGGGGGCGTAATGAGCAGTTCTTC
CDR3aa: CASSLGAGGRNEQFF

v_gene: TRBV5-1
j_gene: TRBJ2-2
d_gene: TRBD2
abundance: .
CDR3nt: TGCGCCAGCAGCCCTGGACTAGCGGGGAACACCGGGGAGCTGTTTTTT
CDR3aa: CASSPGLAGNTGELFF

v_gene: TRBV19
j_gene: TRBJ2-7
d_gene: TRBD1
abundance: .
CDR3nt: TGTGCCAGTAGTATAGGAGGGTCGGGACAGGGTTACTACGAGCAGTACTTC
CDR3aa: CASSIGGSGQGYYEQYF

v_gene: TRBV10-3
j_gene: TRBJ2-1
d_gene: .
abundance: .
CDR3nt: TGTGCCATCAGTACATCCAGGGAGCAGTTCTTC
CDR3aa: CAISTSREQFF

v_gene: TRBV29-1
j_gene: TRBJ2-7
d_gene: .
abundance: .
CDR3nt: TGCAGCGTTGAAGATGGGGGCAGGGAGCAGTACTTC
CDR3aa: CSVEDGGREQYF

v_gene: TRBV7-9
j_gene: TRBJ2-5
d_gene: .
abundance: .
CDR3nt: TGTGCCAGCAGCTTAGCGCTCCGGGATCAAGAGACCCAGTACTTC
CDR3aa: CASSLALRDQETQYF

v_gene: TRBV4-2
j_gene: TRBJ2-2
d_gene: TRBD2
abundance: .
CDR3nt: TGTGCCAGCAGCCAAGAGCAAGCGGGGGGGCGGGAGCTGTTTTTT
CDR3aa: CASSQEQAGGRELFF

v_gene: TRBV2
j_gene: TRBJ1-2
d_gene: .
abundance: .
CDR3nt: TGTGCCAGCAGTGATCGGACAGTCTACACCTTC
CDR3aa: CASSDRTVYTF

v_gene: TRBV11-2
j_gene: TRBJ1-1
d_gene: .
abundance: .
CDR3nt: TGTGCCAGCAGCCCCTGGGCCCTGAACACTGAAGCTTTCTTT
CDR3aa: CASSPWALNTEAFF

v_gene: TRBV28
j_gene: TRBJ2-2
d_gene: TRBD1
abundance: .
CDR3nt: TGTGCCAGCAGCCCCCCCGGGACAGCGAACACCGGGGAGCTGTTTTTT
CDR3aa: CASSPPGTANTGELFF

v_gene: TRBV19
j_gene: TRBJ2-7
d_gene: TRBD1
abundance: .
CDR3nt: TGTGCCAGTAGGACGACAGGGGGCTACGAGCAGTACTTC
CDR3aa: CASRTTGGYEQYF

v_gene: TRBV7-9
j_gene: TRBJ1-3
d_gene: .
abundance: .
CDR3nt: TGTGCCAGCAGCTTATACGACGCGGGCGGTGGAAACACCATATATTTT
CDR3aa: CASSLYDAGGGNTIYF

v_gene: TRBV29-1
j_gene: TRBJ1-1
d_gene: .
abundance: .
CDR3nt: TGCAGCGTTGGGCGGCGCATGAACACTGAAGCTTTCTTT
CDR3aa: CSVGRRMNTEAFF

v_gene: TRBV30
j_gene: TRBJ1-3
d_gene: .
abundance: once
CDR3nt: TGTGCCTGGAGAGGCGGCAGTTGGAGGGGAAACACCATATATTTT
CDR3aa: CAWRGGSWRGNTIYF

v_gene: TRBV5-5
j_gene: TRBJ2-1
d_gene: TRBD1
abundance: .
CDR3nt: TGTGCCAGCAGGCCCGGGACAGGGGGCGCGAATGAGCAGTTCTTC
CDR3aa: CASRPGTGGANEQFF

v_gene: TRBV28
j_gene: TRBJ1-2
d_gene: .
abundance: .
CDR3nt: TGTGCCAGCAGTTACCACCGTCCGGGACACGGAGATGGCTACACCTTC
CDR3aa: CASSYHRPGHGDGYTF

v_gene: TRBV6-1
j_gene: TRBJ2-1
d_gene: .
abundance: once
CDR3nt: TGTGCCAGCAGTGAAGCCCGTACCTACAATGAGCAGTTCTTC
CDR3aa: CASSEARTYNEQFF

v_gene: TRBV7-3
j_gene: TRBJ2-2
d_gene: .
abundance: .
CDR3nt: TGTGCCAGCAGCTTGACAGGCCCGAACACCGGGGAGCTGTTTTTT
CDR3aa: CASSLTGPNTGELFF

v_gene: TRBV6-5
j_gene: TRBJ2-5
d_gene: .
abundance: .
CDR3nt: TGTGCCAGCAGTTACTCGCGGGTTCTCCAAGAGACCCAGTACTTC
CDR3aa: CASSYSRVLQETQYF

v_gene: TRBV5-1
j_gene: TRBJ2-3
d_gene: TRBD2
abundance: .
CDR3nt: TGCGCCAGCAGCCCGGGACTAGCGGGCGCTAGCACAGATACGCAGTATTTT
CDR3aa: CASSPGLAGASTDTQYF

v_gene: TRBV6-1
j_gene: TRBJ1-1
d_gene: .
abundance: .
CDR3nt: TGTGCCAGCAGACTAAAGGAGAACACTGAAGCTTTCTTT
CDR3aa: CASRLKENTEAFF

v_gene: TRBV7-9
j_gene: TRBJ2-5
d_gene: .
abundance: once
CDR3nt: TGTGCCAGCAGCTTAGTTAGGGGTGAGACCCAGTACTTC
CDR3aa: CASSLVRGETQYF

v_gene: TRBV11-2
j_gene: TRBJ2-7
d_gene: .
abundance: .
CDR3nt: TGTGCCAGCACTTCTCTAAGCGGCTACGAGCAGTACTTC
CDR3aa: CASTSLSGYEQYF

v_gene: TRBV5-5
j_gene: TRBJ1-1
d_gene: TRBD1
abundance: .
CDR3nt: TGTGCCAGCAGCTTGTGGGGTCGGGGCAGGGGGCGAGCTTTCTTT
CDR3aa: CASSLWGRGRGRAFF

v_gene: TRBV29-1
j_gene: TRBJ1-2
d_gene: TRBD1
abundance: once
CDR3nt: TGCAGCATCCGGACAGGGGAGGGCTACACCTTC
CDR3aa: CSIRTGEGYTF

v_gene: TRBV6-1
j_gene: TRBJ1-1
d_gene: .
abundance: .
CDR3nt: TGTGCCAGCAGTGAATCCCGCGGAGGGGGGGGTGCTTTCTTT
CDR3aa: CASSESRGGGGAFF

v_gene: TRBV19
j_gene: TRBJ2-5
d_gene: TRBD2
abundance: once
CDR3nt: TGTGCCAGTAGCAGGACTAGCGGGACTATGAAAGAGACCCAGTACTTC
CDR3aa: CASSRTSGTMKETQYF

v_gene: TRBV25-1
j_gene: TRBJ2-1
d_gene: TRBD2
abundance: .
CDR3nt: TGTGCCAGTCGTAGCGGGAGACACCCCTCCTACAATGAGCAGTTCTTC
CDR3aa: CASRSGRHPSYNEQFF

v_gene: TRBV9
j_gene: TRBJ2-1
d_gene: TRBD1
abundance: .
CDR3nt: TGTGCCAGCAGCAGACAGGGGAACTCCTACAATGAGCAGTTCTTC
CDR3aa: CASSRQGNSYNEQFF

v_gene: TRBV5-1
j_gene: TRBJ2-7
d_gene: .
abundance: .
CDR3nt: TGCGCCAGCAGCCGAGGCGGGGCAGCGGACTCCTACGAGCAGTACTTC
CDR3aa: CASSRGGAADSYEQYF

v_gene: TRBV25-1
j_gene: TRBJ2-1
d_gene: TRBD2
abundance: .
CDR3nt: TGTGCCAGCAGTGAAAGCGGGAGCTACAATGAGCAGTTCTTC
CDR3aa: CASSESGSYNEQFF

v_gene: TRBV5-8
j_gene: TRBJ1-5
d_gene: .
abundance: .
CDR3nt: TGTGCCAGCAGCCCGGGTATAGGGGACAATCAGCCCCAGCATTTT
CDR3aa: CASSPGIGDNQPQHF

v_gene: TRBV28
j_gene: TRBJ1-2
d_gene: .
abundance: .
CDR3nt: TGTGCCAGCAGTTTGGCCGAAGACTATGGCTACACCTTC
CDR3aa: CASSLAEDYGYTF

v_gene: TRBV6-5
j_gene: TRBJ2-1
d_gene: TRBD2
abundance: .
CDR3nt: TGTGCCAGCAGACGGACTAGCGGAAATGAGCAGTTCTTC
CDR3aa: CASRRTSGNEQFF

v_gene: TRBV2
j_gene: TRBJ1-3
d_gene: TRBD1
abundance: few
CDR3nt: TGTGCCAGCAGTGATCAGGGGGCGCGGGGAAACACCATATATTTT
CDR3aa: CASSDQGARGNTIYF

v_gene: TRBV30
j_gene: TRBJ2-3
d_gene: .
abundance: .
CDR3nt: TGTGCCTGGAGTAGGGACTTACTCACAGATACGCAGTATTTT
CDR3aa: CAWSRDLLTDTQYF